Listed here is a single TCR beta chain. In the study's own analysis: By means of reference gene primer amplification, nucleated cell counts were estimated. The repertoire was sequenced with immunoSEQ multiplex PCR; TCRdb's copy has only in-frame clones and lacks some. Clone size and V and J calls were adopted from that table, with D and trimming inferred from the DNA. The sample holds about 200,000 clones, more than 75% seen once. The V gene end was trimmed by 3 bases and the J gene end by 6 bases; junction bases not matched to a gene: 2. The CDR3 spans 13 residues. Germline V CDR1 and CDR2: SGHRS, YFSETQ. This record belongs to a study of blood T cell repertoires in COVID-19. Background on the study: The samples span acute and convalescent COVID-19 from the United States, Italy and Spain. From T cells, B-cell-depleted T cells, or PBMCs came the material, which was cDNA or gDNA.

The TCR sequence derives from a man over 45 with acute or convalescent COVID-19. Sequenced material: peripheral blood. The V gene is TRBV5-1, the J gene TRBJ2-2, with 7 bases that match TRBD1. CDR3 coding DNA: TGCGCCAGCAGCTCCCAGGGGGCCGGGGAGCTGTTTTTT. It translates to CASSSQGAGELFF.